The entry below describes one T cell receptor beta chain. Its antigen remains unidentified. RNA, at about 0.45 to 1 ug, was reverse transcribed with random hexamers. The authors amplified TCR beta CDR3 across 54 Vbeta and 13 Jbeta using immunoSEQ multiplex PCR. TCRdb fed the immunoSEQ multiplex PCR reads into MiXCR, producing one record per CDR3 protein. The profile covers roughly 200,000 distinct CDR3 sequences, with about 95% appearing a single time and 0.1% taken by the ten largest. The authors negatively isolated CD8+ and CD4+ T cells and FACS-enriched TEMRA cells. The data are from a study of CD8 T cells in Susac syndrome. Broader study findings: As acknowledged by the study, its TCR sequencing and HLA analysis included a relatively small number of individuals.

The CDR3 has 14 amino acids. Trimming left V 6 bases short and J 3 bases short, with 15 bases between. Germline CDR1 and CDR2: MNHEY and SVGEGT. The origin of this receptor is a human donor in good health. The chain links TRBV6-2 or TRBV6-3 to TRBJ2-7; possible D gene TRBD1, 6 bases. The specimen was CD4+ T cells from PBMCs. Here the CDR3 DNA reads TGTGCCAGCAGACTGGACAGCGGCTACTACGAGCAGTACTTC. This gives the protein CASRLDSGYYEQYF.